Below, 14 T cell receptor beta chains from the same sample are listed, as sequenced in a study of T cells after yellow fever vaccination (dated by TCRdb to the late 2010s). This sample's treatment or condition label indicates: live attenuated yellow fever vaccine strain. Library prep was done by 5' RACE. TCRdb shows the sequencer as Illumina HiSeq 2500. Clones were called with MiXCR by TCRdb after fastp trimmed the public reads at Q25, and only in-frame beta chains were retained. For every CDR3 protein sequence, its rows merge into one entry that carries the most common genes and DNA. The sample table holds around 180,000 distinct CDR3 sequences, of which about 6% were seen once. The ten largest account for roughly 3% of the sample. This specimen consisted of CD4+ T cells sorted from PBMCs, obtained on the day of the first yellow fever vaccination. The receptors derive from a man younger than 35 who received the YFV17D yellow fever vaccine.

The chain joins TRBV7-2 to TRBJ2-1, with D possibly being TRBD1 or TRBD2 (6 bases each). Germline CDR1 is SGHTA and CDR2 is FQGNSA. V was shortened by 1 base and J by 9 bases, with 13 bases between the two germline ends. CDR3 length equals 14 residues. For the CDR3, the DNA is TGTGCCAGCAGCTTAGATACGGGGGCGCGTGAGCAGTTCTTC. Its protein is CASSLDTGAREQFF.

This clonotype has a count of ten or more. The rearrangement links TRBV7-7 to TRBJ2-1; TRBD1 or TRBD2 may be the D gene (5 bases each). The CDR3 extends over 14 amino acids. V shed 1 base and J shed 10 bases, with 14 bases lying between them. Germline CDR1 reads SSHAT; CDR2 reads FNYEAQ (reference sequence). The CDR3: CASSLGGTGREQFF. The CDR3 DNA sequence: TGTGCCAGCAGCTTAGGGGGGACGGGGCGGGAGCAGTTCTTC. Full variable domain (rest looked up from reference TRBV7-7 and TRBJ2-1): GAGVSQSPRYKVTKRGQDVTLRCDPISSHATLYWYQQALGQGPEFLTYFNYEAQPDKSGLPSDRFSAERPEGSISTLTIQRTEQRDSAMYRCASSLGGTGREQFFGPGTRLTVL.

Comment on this clonotype: A much larger clone lies a single base off, so this may be a read error. DNA for the CDR3: TGTGCCATCAGCCGCGGGGCAGTGAACACTGAAGCTTTCTTT. Its translation: CAISRGAVNTEAFF. This sequence joins TRBV10-3 and TRBJ1-1; possibly TRBD1 for D (5 bases). This CDR3 has 14 amino acids. Between the trimmed V and J ends, which lost 6 bases and 0 bases, there was a span of 11 bases. Germline CDR1 and CDR2: ENHRY and SYGVKD.

This clonotype has ten or more counts. The rearrangement uses TRBV5-1 and TRBJ2-2; a possible D gene is TRBD1 (5 bases). V was pared by 2 bases and J by 4 bases, with 12 bases between. Germline lookup yields CDR1 SGHRS and CDR2 YFSETQ. The length of the CDR3 is 15 residues. The CDR3 coding sequence is TGCGCCAGCAGCTTTCAGGGAACTCGCACCGGGGAGCTGTTTTTT. Translated, it gives CASSFQGTRTGELFF.

This clonotype has ten or more counts. The chain links TRBV5-1 to TRBJ1-6; weak D call: TRBD1 (5 bases). Trimming cost V 7 bases and J 7 bases, with 12 bases left between them. There are 13 residues in the CDR3. The germline gives CDR1 SGHRS, CDR2 YFSETQ. CDR3 loop: CASADRPNSPLHF. Written as DNA, the CDR3 is TGCGCCAGCGCAGACAGACCGAATTCACCCCTCCACTTT.

In its sample, this clonotype was seen a few times. The rearrangement links TRBV7-3 to TRBJ2-6; no definite D call. The germline V gene has CDR1 SGHTA and CDR2 FQGTGA. The germline V and J ends were trimmed by 3 bases and 4 bases, with 16 bases remaining between them. The CDR3 runs 17 residues. CDR3 nucleotides: TGTGCCAGCAGCTTCCTCGACCCTCGAAGGGGGGCCAACGTCCTGACTTTC. This codes for CASSFLDPRRGANVLTF.

About this clonotype: One junction end does not reproduce the germline sequence, and a read error may be involved. The gene calls are TRBV4-3 and TRBJ1-1; D is unclear. The CDR3 has 13 residues. In germline, CDR1 is LGHNA, CDR2 YSLEER. The CDR3 DNA follows: TGCGCCAGCTGCCAGGAGATTAACACTGAAGCTTTCTTT. It is translated as CASCQEINTEAFF.

This clonotype appeared many times. This rearrangement joins TRBV7-2 to TRBJ2-3; D is undetermined. CDR1 SGHTA and CDR2 FQGNSA come from the germline V gene. V was pared by 2 bases and J by 2 bases, with 14 bases between. This CDR3 comprises 16 residues. CDR3: CASSLNSGVNTDTQYF. The CDR3 bases are TGTGCCAGCAGCTTAAATTCTGGGGTAAACACAGATACGCAGTATTTT.

This clonotype was seen ten or more times. DNA for the CDR3: TGCGCCAGCAGCCCTGGGACTAGCGGGGCCGAGCAGTACTTC. Amino acids: CASSPGTSGAEQYF. The V and J genes are TRBV5-1 and TRBJ2-7; the match to TRBD2 covers 13 bases. This CDR3 is built from 14 residues. Trimming at V came to 4 bases and at J to 6 bases, leaving 4 bases not matched to a gene. The germline V gene encodes CDR1 SGHRS and CDR2 YFSETQ.

This clonotype was observed at least ten times. The chain uses TRBV20-1 and TRBJ1-1, with unresolved D. Germline loops: CDR1 DFQATT, CDR2 SNEGSKA (reference sequence). The CDR3 sequence is 12 residues long. Trimming took 1 base from V and 4 from J, leaving 7 bases between them. The CDR3 spells CSARARSTEAFF. As DNA, the CDR3 is TGCAGTGCTAGAGCTAGGAGCACTGAAGCTTTCTTT.

The chain joins TRBV12-3 or TRBV12-4 to TRBJ2-1; 7 bases are shared with TRBD2. J gave up 8 bases and V 11 bases, and 9 bases lay outside the gene matches. This CDR3 comprises 12 residues. The CDR3 nucleotides are TGTGCCGGAAGCGTGGGGGGGGATGAGCAGTTCTTC. Residues: CAGSVGGDEQFF.

This chain connects TRBV4-2 to TRBJ1-6; unclear D gene. CDR1 and CDR2 (germline): LGHNA, YNFKEQ. V lost 4 bases to trimming and J lost 0 bases, with 10 bases between them. The CDR3 runs to 16 residues. This CDR3 reads CASSPGRSSYNSPLHF. The CDR3 DNA follows: TGTGCCAGCAGCCCGGGCAGGAGCTCCTATAATTCACCCCTCCACTTT.

The rearrangement joins TRBV19 to TRBJ2-7; D possibly matches TRBD1 or TRBD2 (5 bases each). Germline V gene data show CDR1 as LNHDA and CDR2 as SQIVND (reference sequence). The V end lost 4 bases, the J end lost 2 bases, and 9 bases lay between the germline ends. The CDR3 sequence is 13 residues long. The CDR3 DNA reads as TGTGCCAGTAGTACCGGGGCTACCTACGAGCAGTACTTC. The encoded protein is CASSTGATYEQYF.

The J gene is TRBJ2-4, the V gene TRBV5-6; no reliable D call. CDR1 is SGHDT, CDR2 YYEEEE, per germline. V lost 1 base to trimming and J lost 7 bases, with 9 bases between them. The CDR3 is made up of 13 amino acids. CDR3 nucleotide sequence: TGTGCCAGCAGCTTGACCCTGGGGAACATTCAGTACTTC. As protein: CASSLTLGNIQYF.